The 13 T cell receptor beta chains below come from one sample, sequenced in a study of T-cell memory formation after mild COVID-19. TCRdb fed the 5' RACE reads into MiXCR, producing one record per CDR3 protein. This sample has 350,000 to 550,000 distinct CDR3 sequences, with 15% to 20% found just once. Specimen: PBMCs or a T cell subset sorted from them (not recorded which). The receptors originated from a man aged 18 to 35 who had mild COVID-19 (a few samples of this study predate the infection). Cell type and time point are not known.

The chain employs TRBV6-5 and TRBJ1-4, with a possible D match to TRBD1 (5 bases). The CDR3 length is 15 residues. The V end lost 0 bases, the J end lost 8 bases, and 13 bases lay between the germline ends. CDR1 MNHEY and CDR2 SVGAGI come from the germline V gene. The CDR3 sequence is CASSYSWGEGEKLFF. The CDR3 nucleotides read TGTGCCAGCAGTTACTCTTGGGGGGAGGGAGAAAAACTGTTTTTT.

This clonotype was found many times. The gene calls are TRBV6-5 and TRBJ1-1; D is possibly TRBD1 (5 bases). The V gene lost 7 bases and the J gene lost 3 bases, with 12 bases spanning the gap. The length of the CDR3 is 13 residues. Germline CDR1 is MNHEY and CDR2 is SVGAGI. This chain's CDR3 is CASKLPGYTEAFF. CDR3 DNA: TGTGCCAGCAAACTTCCAGGGTACACTGAAGCTTTCTTT.

The chain uses TRBV2 and TRBJ2-1; a possible D gene is TRBD2 (7 bases). The V gene lost 4 bases and the J gene lost 8 bases, with 12 bases spanning the gap. Germline assignment: CDR1 SNHLY and CDR2 FYNNEI. The CDR3 sequence is 13 residues long. The CDR3 coding sequence is TGTGCCAGCAGTGTTCGGGGGGCAGATGAGCAGTTCTTC. Residues: CASSVRGADEQFF.

This clonotype was observed a few times. The V gene is TRBV7-9, the J gene TRBJ2-2; D tentatively fits TRBD1 or TRBD2 (5 bases each). This CDR3 region has 16 residues. The V and J ends lost 5 bases and 0 bases respectively, with 13 bases between them. Germline CDR1 SEHNR, CDR2 FQNEAQ (reference sequence). This CDR3 is CASSVGGASNTGELFF. DNA for the CDR3: TGTGCCAGCAGCGTTGGGGGAGCATCGAACACCGGGGAGCTGTTTTTT.

In its sample, this clonotype was seen many times. The chain links TRBV7-9 to TRBJ1-5; D gene unclear. CDR3 size: 12 residues. The germline V and J ends were trimmed by 5 bases and 5 bases, with 7 bases remaining between them. The germline V gene has CDR1 SEHNR and CDR2 FQNEAQ (reference sequence). The CDR3: CASSPQDQPQHF. The CDR3 nucleotides read TGTGCCAGCAGCCCGCAGGATCAGCCCCAGCATTTT. Complete variable domain (other parts from reference TRBV7-9 and TRBJ1-5): DTGVSQNPRHKITKRGQNVTFRCDPISEHNRLYWYRQTLGQGPEFLTYFQNEAQLEKSRLLSDRFSAERPKGSFSTLEIQRTEQGDSAMYLCASSPQDQPQHFGDGTRLSIL.

This chain uses TRBV10-3 with TRBJ2-1; 8 bases fit TRBD2. Germline assignment: CDR1 ENHRY and CDR2 SYGVKD. The length of the CDR3 is 16 residues. The junction had 13 bases not matched to a gene; V was cut back by 7 bases and J by 5 bases. The CDR3 region has the DNA TGTGCCATCACCCCGTGGGCGGGGGGTCGGCACAATGAGCAGTTCTTC. Its translation: CAITPWAGGRHNEQFF.

This clonotype was recorded many times. This chain uses TRBV19 with TRBJ1-1; 11 positions match TRBD1. Germline assignment: CDR1 LNHDA and CDR2 SQIVND (reference sequence). The V gene end was trimmed by 6 bases and the J gene end by 1 base; junction bases not matched to a gene: 7. The CDR3 runs 16 residues. CDR3 bases: TGTGCCAGTAGAGGGGGGACAGGGGGGCCGAACACTGAAGCTTTCTTT. It codes for CASRGGTGGPNTEAFF.

This chain joins TRBV14 and TRBJ2-1; D unclear. The CDR3 length is 16 residues. The V end was cut by 0 bases, the J end by 3 bases, with 12 bases between. CDR1 SGHDN and CDR2 FVKESK come from the germline V gene. The CDR3 nucleotides are TGTGCCAGCAGCCAAGATCTCGCGGTAGGCTACAATGAGCAGTTCTTC. This sequence encodes CASSQDLAVGYNEQFF.

This rearrangement joins TRBV5-1 to TRBJ2-5, with TRBD1 identical over 10 bases. The CDR3 runs 14 residues. Trimming cost V 5 bases and J 4 bases; bases outside gene matches: 5. In germline, CDR1 is SGHRS, CDR2 YFSETQ. The chain's CDR3 is CASRTGGEGETQYF. The CDR3 DNA follows: TGCGCCAGCAGGACAGGGGGCGAGGGAGAGACCCAGTACTTC.

The chain links TRBV6-1 to TRBJ1-1; D might be TRBD1 (5 bases). The V gene's germline CDR1 is MNHNS and CDR2 SASEGT. Trimming took off 10 bases at V and 3 bases at J, with 12 bases between the two ends. The CDR3 loop spans 12 amino acids. The CDR3 nucleotides read TGTGCCACCAGGGAGGGGTACACTGAAGCTTTCTTT. It translates to CATREGYTEAFF.

The J gene is TRBJ2-7, the V gene TRBV7-9, with D possibly matching TRBD2 (5 bases). The germline gives CDR1 SEHNR, CDR2 FQNEAQ (reference sequence). This CDR3 spans 13 amino acids. Between the trimmed V and J ends, which lost 6 bases and 1 base, there was a span of 10 bases. CDR3 residues: CASSPAVSYEQYV. CDR3 nucleotides: TGTGCCAGCAGTCCAGCGGTGTCCTACGAGCAGTACGTC.

The gene calls are TRBV29-1 and TRBJ2-3, with D unresolved. Germline loops: CDR1 SQVTM, CDR2 ANQGSEA. V was cut by 2 bases and J by 1 base, with 7 bases left in between. There are 13 residues in the CDR3. CDR3 in amino acids: CSVEHQGTDTQYF. The CDR3 nucleotides read TGCAGCGTTGAACACCAGGGCACAGATACGCAGTATTTT.

This clonotype was observed a handful of times. The chain has TRBV12-3 or TRBV12-4 and TRBJ1-1; D gene uncertain. Trimming took off 5 bases at V and 7 bases at J, with 17 bases between the two ends. CDR3 length equals 14 residues. CDR3 bases: TGTGCCAGCAGTCCCGGGCCGGCGAGCGATGAAGCTTTCTTT. It encodes CASSPGPASDEAFF.